The 3 T cell receptor beta chains given below trace back to one sample, sequenced in a study of metastatic and nonmetastatic thyroid tumors. TCRdb reprocessed the PCR reads using MiXCR. Among roughly 40,000 clones, around 17% were seen once, and the ten largest hold 3.5% to 4%. Ahead of thyroid surgery, no patient had received treatment of any kind. Material: blood. The source of these receptors is a female donor with papillary thyroid cancer or a benign thyroid nodule (not recorded which). Some clones in this sample may be carry-over from other donors' samples.

Ten or more counts support this clone. V and J are TRBV6-1 and TRBJ1-2; D unresolved. Germline V gene lookup returns CDR1 MNHNS and CDR2 SASEGT. V was shortened by 5 bases and J by 2 bases, with 3 bases between the two germline ends. This CDR3 has 11 residues. This chain's CDR3 is CASSNNYGYTF. The CDR3 DNA sequence: TGTGCCAGCAGTAACAACTATGGCTACACCTTC.

This clone was detected many times. The rearrangement links TRBV20-1 to TRBJ2-7, with 11 bases that match TRBD2. The V gene's germline CDR1 is DFQATT and CDR2 SNEGSKA (reference sequence). The CDR3 contains 14 residues. Trimming took 0 bases from V and 3 from J; bases not matched to a gene: 1. The CDR3 spells CSARETSGDYEQYF. The CDR3 nucleotides read TGCAGTGCTAGAGAGACTAGCGGGGACTACGAGCAGTACTTC.

This clone was observed many times. This rearrangement joins TRBV5-1 to TRBJ1-1; no definite D call. The V end was cut by 0 bases, the J end by 0 bases, with 6 bases between. Germline assignment: CDR1 SGHRS and CDR2 YFSETQ. The CDR3 consists of 14 residues. The CDR3 sequence is CASSLDIMNTEAFF. The DNA of the CDR3 is TGCGCCAGCAGCTTGGACATCATGAACACTGAAGCTTTCTTT.